Listed here is a single TCR beta chain. This specimen belongs to a study of T cells in Graves' hyperthyroidism and ophthalmopathy. Amplification targeted TCR beta CDR3 regions from RNA transcripts. The primer set for the first-round RT-PCR of the TCR CDR3 was HTBI. One entry per CDR3 protein, called by TCRdb with MiXCR from the multiplex PCR reads. The sample shows about 380,000 distinct CDR3 sequences, approximately 15% of them seen only once. CDR3 size: 13 residues. Germline CDR1 LNHDA, CDR2 SQIVND (reference sequence). V lost 10 bases, J lost 2 bases, and 15 bases lay in between. This sequence was found in a young man with Graves' hyperthyroidism that later progressed to Graves' ophthalmopathy. The material sequenced was blood. The chain carries TRBV19 and TRBJ2-7; possible D gene TRBD2, 6 bases. CDR3 sequence (DNA): TGTGCCAAACGGGGGTACTACACCTACGAGCAGTACTTC. Its translation is CAKRGYYTYEQYF.